These 27 T cell receptor beta chains were all obtained from the same sample, sequenced in a study of human T cells and chemical hapten exposure. Unfractionated whole blood was the source from which total RNA was extracted. MiXCR was run by TCRdb on the 5' RACE reads, yielding one entry per CDR3 protein. The sample includes 130,000 or so distinct CDR3 sequences, roughly 4% of them seen just once. The receptors were sampled from a female donor in good health.

This clonotype was counted ten times or more. The rearrangement uses TRBV6-6 and TRBJ1-2, with no clear D. The V end lost 0 bases, the J end lost 0 bases, and 11 bases lay between the germline ends. The CDR3 consists of 16 residues. Germline CDR1 reads MNHNY; CDR2 reads SVGAGI (reference sequence). The CDR3 spells CASSYSSVLTNYGYTF. As DNA, the CDR3 is TGTGCCAGCAGTTACTCGAGCGTCCTCACTAACTATGGCTACACCTTC.

This clonotype was observed at least ten times. The gene calls are TRBV14 and TRBJ2-3; D not resolved. Germline loops: CDR1 SGHDN, CDR2 FVKESK. CDR3 length: 15 residues. Trimming removed 3 bases from V and 4 bases from J, with 14 bases in between. As DNA, the CDR3 is TGTGCCAGCAGCCATTTCCGCCGCCCACCAGATACGCAGTATTTT. Its translation: CASSHFRRPPDTQYF.

This clonotype showed up many times. The V and J genes are TRBV20-1 and TRBJ2-1; a weak D match, TRBD2 (5 bases). V lost 0 bases to trimming and J lost 5 bases, with 17 bases between them. Germline CDR1 reads DFQATT; CDR2 reads SNEGSKA (reference sequence). The CDR3 has 16 residues. The CDR3 nucleotides are TGCAGTGCTAGAGATGAAGAGCGGATAGGCCACAATGAGCAGTTCTTC. Its protein product is CSARDEERIGHNEQFF.

The chain is built from TRBV20-1 and TRBJ1-6, with D unresolved. Trimming left V 7 bases short and J 6 bases short, with 13 bases between. The germline V gene encodes CDR1 DFQATT and CDR2 SNEGSKA (reference sequence). The CDR3 spans 13 residues. CDR3 region: CSVTDPTNSPLHF. CDR3 in DNA: TGCAGTGTCACAGATCCCACTAATTCACCCCTCCACTTT.

There are many counts of this clonotype. V is TRBV27 and J is TRBJ2-2; D is uncertain. V shed 3 bases and J shed 0 bases, with 11 bases lying between them. The germline V gene encodes CDR1 MNHEY and CDR2 SMNVEV (reference sequence). The CDR3 loop spans 16 amino acids. This CDR3 is CASSLFSRSNTGELFF. In DNA form, the CDR3 reads TGTGCCAGCAGTTTGTTTTCCAGATCGAACACCGGGGAGCTGTTTTTT.

The sample holds many counts of this clonotype. The chain couples TRBV7-6 to TRBJ1-3; TRBD1 matches at 7 bases. With V trimmed by 5 bases and J by 3 bases, 16 bases remained unmatched. Looked up from germline, CDR1 is SGHVS and CDR2 is FNYEAQ. The CDR3 has 18 residues. This chain's CDR3 is CASSLGARDRTFGNTIYF. The DNA of the CDR3 is TGTGCCAGCAGCCTAGGGGCGCGGGACAGAACATTTGGAAACACCATATATTTT.

This clonotype has a count of ten or more. The rearrangement uses TRBV7-2 and TRBJ1-1; tentatively, D is TRBD1 (5 bases). CDR1 is SGHTA and CDR2 is FQGNSA in the germline V gene. Trimming cost V 5 bases and J 5 bases, with 9 bases left between them. The length of the CDR3 is 12 residues. CDR3 region: CASSRWGTEAFF. As DNA, the CDR3 is TGTGCCAGCAGCCGTTGGGGGACTGAAGCTTTCTTT.

This clonotype was seen repeatedly, ten times or more. The CDR3 bases are TGTGCCAGCAGTACAGGGGGCAGCACTGAAGCTTTCTTT. It specifies CASSTGGSTEAFF. The chain carries TRBV2 and TRBJ1-1; 9 bases are a match to TRBD1. J was trimmed by 4 bases and V by 5 bases; bases with no gene match: 2. This CDR3 is built from 13 residues. Germline CDR1 SNHLY, CDR2 FYNNEI.

This clonotype came up a few times. The chain recombines TRBV11-2 with TRBJ1-5; D uncertain. CDR3 length: 15 amino acids. V was cut by 2 bases and J by 2 bases, with 10 bases left in between. The V gene's germline CDR1 is SGHAT and CDR2 FQNNGV. CDR3 in DNA: TGTGCCAGCAGCTTAAGTGGGCAGTGCAATCAGCCCCAGCATTTT. It encodes CASSLSGQCNQPQHF.

At least ten counts were recorded for this clonotype. The V and J genes are TRBV6-5 and TRBJ2-3; TRBD2 matches 9 bases. V lost 2 bases and J lost 2; bases outside the gene matches: 5. This CDR3 is built from 16 residues. Germline loops: CDR1 MNHEY, CDR2 SVGAGI. The CDR3 loop is CASSYGGGGATDTQYF. The DNA for the CDR3 is TGTGCCAGCAGTTACGGGGGCGGGGGGGCCACAGATACGCAGTATTTT.

This clonotype was seen repeatedly, ten times or more. The chain employs TRBV3-1 and TRBJ1-6; TRBD1 agrees at 8 bases. Germline-derived CDR1 and CDR2 are LGHDT and YNNKEL (reference sequence). The CDR3 contains 15 residues. Trimming removed 5 bases from V and 7 bases from J; junction bases left unmatched: 7. The CDR3 loop is CASSISGQENSPLHF. DNA of the CDR3: TGTGCCAGCAGCATATCGGGACAGGAAAATTCACCCCTCCACTTT.

Many counts were recorded for this clonotype. This chain joins TRBV30 and TRBJ2-1; D call uncertain. V shed 1 base and J shed 7 bases, with 11 bases lying between them. CDR1 and CDR2 from the germline V gene are GTSNPN and SVGIG (reference sequence). The CDR3 consists of 13 residues. CDR3 loop: CAWSANYPNEQFF. CDR3 DNA: TGTGCCTGGAGTGCTAATTACCCGAATGAGCAGTTCTTC.

This clonotype was detected many times. The rearrangement links TRBV25-1 to TRBJ2-2; D remains unclear. This CDR3 has 16 amino acids. V lost 1 base and J lost 1, with 10 bases in between. Germline values: CDR1 MGHDK, CDR2 SYGVNS. The CDR3 coding sequence is TGTGCCAGCAGTGAATTTGAGTCGGTGAACACCGGGGAGCTGTTTTTT. Amino acids: CASSEFESVNTGELFF. The full variable domain, rest sourced from reference TRBV25-1 and TRBJ2-2, is EADIYQTPRYLVIGTGKKITLECSQTMGHDKMYWYQQDPGMELHLIHYSYGVNSTEKGDLSSESTVSRIRTEHFPLTLESARPSHTSQYLCASSEFESVNTGELFFGEGSRLTVL.

At least ten counts were recorded for this clonotype. The rearrangement uses TRBV7-3 and TRBJ2-1; D unclear. V was shortened by 5 bases and J by 9 bases, with 14 bases between the two germline ends. This CDR3 region has 13 residues. Germline CDR1 reads SGHTA; CDR2 reads FQGTGA. CDR3 sequence: CASSPHNKGEQFF. The CDR3 DNA is TGTGCCAGCAGCCCACACAACAAGGGTGAGCAGTTCTTC. Supplemented by reference TRBV7-3 and TRBJ2-1, the full variable domain reads GAGVSQTPSNKVTEKGKYVELRCDPISGHTALYWYRQSLGQGPEFLIYFQGTGAADDSGLPNDRFFAVRPEGSVSTLKIQRTERGDSAVYLCASSPHNKGEQFFGPGTRLTVL.

Ten or more counts support this clonotype. The chain combines TRBV7-2 with TRBJ2-5; D remains unclear. The CDR3 contains 15 residues. V was trimmed by 0 bases and J by 2 bases, leaving 10 bases between them. Germline CDR1 reads SGHTA; CDR2 reads FQGNSA. The CDR3 DNA reads as TGTGCCAGCAGCTTAGCTTCCGGAAGGCAAGAGACCCAGTACTTC. Protein: CASSLASGRQETQYF.

At least ten counts were recorded for this clonotype. The rearrangement uses TRBV19 and TRBJ2-2; 10 nucleotides agree with TRBD2. The CDR3 extends over 17 amino acids. The ends lost 7 bases at V and 1 base at J; junction bases unmatched: 9. Per the germline V gene, CDR1 is LNHDA and CDR2 is SQIVND (reference sequence). The CDR3 DNA reads as TGTGCCAGTATGAAGACTAGCGGGTGGGAGAACACCGGGGAGCTGTTTTTT. The encoded protein is CASMKTSGWENTGELFF.

This clonotype was detected many times. V usage is TRBV18 and J usage is TRBJ1-1; 9 nucleotides match TRBD1. V dropped 4 bases and J dropped 2; count of bases not matched to a gene: 5. The germline gives CDR1 KGHSH, CDR2 LQKENI. The CDR3 loop spans 15 amino acids. DNA of the CDR3: TGTGCCAGCTCACGGACAGGGGAAGGAAACACTGAAGCTTTCTTT. Its translation: CASSRTGEGNTEAFF.

This clonotype was seen many times. V usage is TRBV20-1 and J usage is TRBJ2-3, with 12 bases lining up with TRBD2. J gave up 10 bases and V 3 bases, and 8 bases lay outside the gene matches. This CDR3 comprises 14 residues. Germline V lookup: CDR1 DFQATT, CDR2 SNEGSKA (reference sequence). The CDR3 DNA sequence: TGCAGTGCTAGGCTCCTAGCGGGGGGGCGTGCGCAGTATTTT. It specifies CSARLLAGGRAQYF.

This clonotype has ten or more counts. This sequence joins TRBV7-2 and TRBJ1-5; D uncertain. CDR1 and CDR2 from the germline V gene are SGHTA and FQGNSA. This CDR3 contains 15 residues. Between the trimmed V and J ends, which lost 1 base and 3 bases, there was a span of 10 bases. CDR3 nucleotides: TGTGCCAGCAGCTTAGTTGGGAGAGCCAATCAGCCCCAGCATTTT. This gives the protein CASSLVGRANQPQHF.

Many counts were recorded for this clonotype. J is TRBJ2-3 and V is TRBV9, with 10 nucleotides matching TRBD1. The CDR3 runs to 17 residues. The V and J ends lost 0 bases and 3 bases, in that order; junction bases with no gene match: 7. The germline gives CDR1 SGDLS, CDR2 YYNGEE. CDR3 DNA: TGTGCCAGCAGCGTAGGGATAGGGGACAGGGGAACAGATACGCAGTATTTT. Translating it yields CASSVGIGDRGTDTQYF.

This clonotype was seen only a few times. This chain joins TRBV20-1 and TRBJ1-2; no clear D. The V end lost 4 bases, the J end lost 6 bases, and 12 bases lay between the germline ends. The CDR3 spans 12 residues. Germline CDR1 is DFQATT and CDR2 is SNEGSKA (reference sequence). CDR3 in amino acids: CSATDPSDGYTF. In nucleotides, the CDR3 is TGCAGTGCTACGGACCCTTCCGATGGCTACACCTTC.

About this clonotype itself: Relative to the germline gene, one junction end is altered; a read error may explain this. The J gene is TRBJ1-2, the V gene TRBV27, with D perhaps TRBD1 (5 bases). The CDR3 extends over 15 amino acids. Per the germline V gene, CDR1 is MNHEY and CDR2 is SMNVEV (reference sequence). CDR3 protein: CASTQNRGGSYGDTF. Here the CDR3 DNA reads TGTGCCAGCACCCAAAACCGTGGGGGTAGCTATGGCGACACCTTC.

This clonotype appeared many times. The genes are TRBV24-1 and TRBJ1-2; no definite D call. Germline-derived CDR1 and CDR2 are KGHDR and SFDVKD. The CDR3 contains 15 residues. With 7 bases removed from V and 4 bases from J, the gap between germline ends came to 18 bases. DNA for the CDR3: TGTGCCACCAGCCCGAAAGGGAAAGCGGGCTATGGCTACACCTTC. The encoded protein is CATSPKGKAGYGYTF.

This clonotype was seen a handful of times. The genes are TRBV5-4 and TRBJ1-2; D remains unclear. CDR3 size: 14 residues. Germline values: CDR1 SGHNT, CDR2 YYREEE (reference sequence). The ends were cut back, 0 bases at V and 6 bases at J, with 12 bases in the middle. In nucleotides, the CDR3 is TGTGCCAGCAGCTTGGACGGCAGCCCTGATGGCTACACCTTC. It codes for CASSLDGSPDGYTF. The variable domain in full, with the rest retrieved from reference TRBV5-4 and TRBJ1-2, is ETGVTQSPTHLIKTRGQQVTLRCSSQSGHNTVSWYQQALGQGPQFIFQYYREEENGRGNFPPRFSGLQFPNYSSELNVNALELDDSALYLCASSLDGSPDGYTFGSGTRLTVV.

This clonotype was counted ten times or more. The gene calls are TRBV12-3 or TRBV12-4 and TRBJ2-1; 8 bases fit TRBD1. V lost 6 bases and J lost 9; bases outside the gene matches: 4. This CDR3 spans 12 amino acids. CDR3: CASRGQGAEQFF. Written as DNA, the CDR3 is TGTGCCAGCAGAGGACAGGGCGCTGAGCAGTTCTTC.

In this sample, this clonotype turned up a few times. The V gene is TRBV20-1, the J gene TRBJ1-6, with a tentative D call TRBD1 (6 bases). V lost 6 bases and J 5 bases, leaving 14 bases between the germline ends. The CDR3 runs 14 residues. Germline V gives CDR1 DFQATT, CDR2 SNEGSKA (reference sequence). The CDR3 sequence: CSAHGTLNNSPLHF. As DNA, the CDR3 is TGCAGTGCCCACGGGACACTTAATAATTCACCCCTCCACTTT.

This clonotype has at least ten counts. The V gene is TRBV20-1, the J gene TRBJ1-5; D perhaps matches TRBD1 (6 bases). The V gene's germline CDR1 is DFQATT and CDR2 SNEGSKA (reference sequence). The V end lost 6 bases, the J end lost 3 bases, and 15 bases lay between the germline ends. CDR3 size: 14 residues. The CDR3 protein is CSAPPGGHNQPQHF. CDR3 nucleotides: TGCAGTGCCCCTCCCGGGGGGCACAATCAGCCCCAGCATTTT.